The rows below give T cell receptor beta chains drawn from one sample of a study of T cell repertoires in cytomegalovirus infection. These TCRs' antigens remain unknown. TCRdb called the reads again in MiXCR, with one record for every CDR3 protein. Of some 46,000 distinct CDR3 sequences listed, around 21% are singletons. This material consisted of CD8+ T cells from cultured PBMCs, taken from culture after CMV antigen stimulation. The source of these receptors is a human donor in good health (CMV status not recorded). Some clones in this sample may be carry-over from other donors' samples. Both conserved end residues are trimmed from each CDR3.

V gene	J gene	CDR3 protein
TRBV10-3	TRBJ2-3	ASNRASTDTQY
TRBV5-6	TRBJ1-6	ASSLAAGPSSYNSPLH
TRBV14	TRBJ2-5	ASRLTSLGETQY
TRBV24-1	TRBJ2-1	ATSDSTSPTYNEQF
TRBV28	TRBJ2-4	ASSFPGTGKNIQY
TRBV7-9	TRBJ2-1	ASRPKREPHPEQF
TRBV6-1	TRBJ2-7	ASSVGQYEQY
TRBV5-4	TRBJ2-7	ASSLSIEAGGMKGYEQY
TRBV7-8	TRBJ2-5	ASSLLTGAREETQY
TRBV28	TRBJ2-3	ASSLGPIEHEVCYTQY
TRBV6-1	TRBJ1-5	ASSEGGNVQPQH
TRBV7-2	TRBJ2-1	ASSLWSGSSYNEQF
TRBV6-5	TRBJ2-3	ASSLAGGSTDTQY
TRBV5-5	TRBJ1-6	ASSLGGVPLH
TRBV9	TRBJ1-5	ASSLTLNQPQH
TRBV7-2	TRBJ2-7	TSRVGGGGSYVQY
TRBV7-6	TRBJ2-7	ASSATVAYEQY
TRBV20-1	TRBJ1-4	GARDLDQGKDEKLF
TRBV12-3/TRBV12-4	TRBJ2-7	ASSRPPSQREQY
TRBV19	TRBJ2-7	ASSIDLLQY
TRBV6-5	TRBJ2-1	ASSLGRVDEQF
TRBV5-6	TRBJ2-2	ASSPEVAGVVGELF
TRBV4-3	TRBJ1-2	ASSLSVDGSYGYT
TRBV5-1	TRBJ1-4	ASSFTGGEYEKLF
TRBV24-1	TRBJ2-2	ATSDSSPEVTGELF
TRBV6-1	TRBJ1-5	ASRYESNQPQH
TRBV12-3/TRBV12-4	TRBJ1-1	ASRPITRRGEMNTEAF
TRBV14	TRBJ2-7	ASSQESGYPPYEQY
TRBV28	TRBJ2-2	ASSLRTPEHTGELF
TRBV12-3/TRBV12-4	TRBJ2-7	ASSYTYEQY